This T cell receptor beta chain was obtained from a study of identical twins. MiXCR, applied by TCRdb to the 5' RACE reads, yields one record per CDR3 protein. The table lists some 230,000 distinct CDR3 sequences, about 6.7% of them singletons, with approximately 15% in the top ten. Looked up from germline, CDR1 is MNHNS and CDR2 is SASEGT. There are 15 residues in the CDR3. V lost 2 bases and J lost 0, with 8 bases in between. Another study also made use of these data, one on T cells expressing NK-cell markers. That investigation notes: Dominant NKG2C+ clonotypes were found to form about 1.0-7.5% of CD8+ T cells in several donors.

The source of this sequence is a young woman in good health. The rearrangement uses TRBV6-1 and TRBJ2-1; D is undetermined. Sequenced sample: CD8+ T cells sorted from blood. CDR3 residues: CASSEFEASYNEQFF. Here the CDR3 DNA reads TGTGCCAGCAGTGAATTTGAGGCCTCCTACAATGAGCAGTTCTTC.